This record concerns one T cell receptor (beta chain) sequence. Its antigen is currently unknown. No infections or other immune events were documented during collection. This sample is part of a study of identifying expanded T cells in peripheral blood. Only in-frame clones appear in the TCRdb table, and some are missing; sequencing was by immunoSEQ multiplex PCR. The repertoire has about 52,000 clones, 70% to 85% of them found once; the top ten carry less than 15%. General study points: Clone count variance between roughly 2-week samples rose with total template count. About 1.2 clones differed between technical replicates, versus approximately 17 and 20 over time.

The source material was blood. The sequence was obtained from a person aged 18 to 70 in good health.

The CDR3 region has the DNA TGTGCCAGCAGCCCAAGTGAGGGTTACGAGCAGTACTTC. As protein: CASSPSEGYEQYF. The chain carries TRBV9 and TRBJ2-7, with D perhaps TRBD2 (5 bases). The V gene lost 4 bases and the J gene lost 4 bases, with 12 bases spanning the gap. The length of the CDR3 is 13 residues. The V gene's germline CDR1 is SGDLS and CDR2 YYNGEE.